The present T cell receptor beta chain was sequenced within a study of cytomegalovirus exposure and HLA in healthy donors. About the study: The Caucasian-associated ancestry cluster held around 76% of 398 genotyped donors.

13 Jbeta primers and 60 Vbeta primers were used for the PCR. TCRdb's table, derived via immunoSEQ multiplex PCR, lists solely in-frame clones and lacks some. This repertoire shows 110,000 to 150,000 clones, about 79% found once; its top ten account for 1.5% to 2%. For this clone: Its matching antigen is unknown.

CDR3 size: 16 residues. The ends lost 5 bases at V and 2 bases at J; junction bases unmatched: 9. Germline assignment: CDR1 SEHNR and CDR2 FQNEAQ (reference sequence). Whole-study results and caveats: As confirmed in vitro, a few CMV-associated chains were specific for CMV antigens. Later analysis showed most CMV-associated TCR beta chains appearing HLA-restricted.

While unrecorded immune exposures were likely, the donors were nominally healthy when sampled. The chain combines TRBV7-9 with TRBJ2-3; 8 positions match TRBD1. The receptor's source is a woman between 25 and 40 years old in good health and CMV-seronegative. The sample was PBMCs. The CDR3 reads CASSIRQGISTDTQYF. The CDR3 DNA reads TGTGCCAGCAGCATTAGACAGGGGATCTCCACAGATACGCAGTATTTT.